The present T cell receptor beta chain was sequenced within a study of cytomegalovirus exposure and HLA in healthy donors (dated by TCRdb to the late 2010s). As for the study more broadly: In an earlier analysis of 450 to 750 of the donors, around 290 Gb of sequence data and some 100 million unique TCR beta sequences from roughly 200 million T cells were reported. An early release that covered some 640 HLA-typed donors contained approximately 300 gigabases of sequencing data and tens of millions of unique TCR sequences. The genetic ancestry cluster associated with self-reported Caucasian donors included about 81% of the roughly 400 genotyped donors. The study was designed to test whether signatures of past pathogen exposure could be identified by cataloging public T cell receptors. Using immunosequencing, the study profiled T cell repertoires from some 670 subjects and related those repertoires to cytomegalovirus serostatus. Besides the first cohort of 666 subjects, a separate validation cohort made up of roughly 130 different subjects was used. To predict cytomegalovirus infection status, the study combined high-throughput TCR immunosequencing, statistical association of individual TCRs with disease status, and machine learning. In a later analysis, previously published TCR beta repertoires from about 640 donors were re-analyzed and high-resolution HLA genotyping was added so that TCR occurrence patterns could be studied. The later analysis used no new phenotypic data to find candidate immune exposures, relying instead on TCR beta sequences and their occurrence across donors. An earlier analysis of several hundred of the donors applied high-throughput TCR beta sequencing to assess whether each TCR beta V gene segment acted as functional or pseudogenic. Donor age, sex, ethnicity and CMV serostatus were compiled together with the repertoire data. In a later genetic analysis, genome-wide SNP genotypes for about 65% of the roughly 700 donors were used, and that subset was treated as a discovery cohort. Every discovery cohort repertoire had been produced on one sequencing platform. HLA typing covered class I and class II loci at four-digit resolution. The number of typed donors differed by locus: roughly 629-640 for A, B, C, DRB1 and DQB1; approximately 540 for DQA1; fewer than 610 for DPA1; and roughly 490 for DPB1. Roughly five DR-DQ haplotypes were handled as single units for association and clustering because linkage in the cohort was strong. Among around 400 genotyped donors of the cohort, an average of about 240,000 unique TCR beta nucleotide sequences was sequenced per donor, of which about 19% were non-productive. General study outcomes and caveats: Compared with the 666-donor mean, donors in an Asian-associated ancestry cluster had fewer N-insertions in productive TCRs, according to a later genetic analysis. In a later analysis, several top co-occurrence clusters were reported to appear linked to parvovirus B19, influenza, CMV and Epstein-Barr virus. Because HLA typing was unavailable for some donors at each locus, only the typed subset was used in association tests. Presence/absence analyses assumed roughly uniform sequencing depth across donors, an assumption that may not hold. Strong co-occurrence of HLA alleles, especially DR and DQ, made assigning TCR associations to individual alleles difficult. The cohort was sequenced for TCR beta chains only, and without alpha or paired-chain data the features that could be detected were limited. The 87-base-pair reads could not distinguish some IMGT-functional V segments, including TRBV6-2 and TRBV6-3, so those segments were excluded. At a false discovery rate of 0.05, a later analysis linked under 20,000 TCR beta sequences to specific HLA alleles. Cytomegalovirus status was reported to be diagnosed by the classifier with high specificity and sensitivity in both the original and validation cohorts. Broadly in line with IMGT annotations, most TCR beta V segments showed up in productive rearrangements about 87% or about 30% of the time in an earlier analysis of several hundred of the donors. The study gave a list of about 160 TCR beta chains associated with cytomegalovirus. In a later analysis, TCR association rates were found to vary across HLA loci, with the most associated TCRs seen for DRB1 alleles and the fewest for HLA-C alleles. An association between a missense DCLRE1C variant and V-gene and J-gene trimming of TCR beta chains was found in a later genetic analysis and replicated in an independent cohort. Linkage disequilibrium might explain the correlated functional status among segregating V segments, but an unknown experimental factor could not be ruled out. Across donors, most TCR sequences were observed very rarely, whereas some public TCRs were present in many individuals. According to a later analysis, most CMV-associated TCR beta chains appeared to be HLA-restricted, and the HLA associations seemed to be driven largely by CMV exposure. Because counts were too low, around 17 rarely observed V segments, including chromosome 9 orphons, were left out of the earlier analysis of over 550 of the donors. In vitro tests confirmed that a few of the cytomegalovirus-associated TCR beta chains recognize cytomegalovirus antigens. For the cohort, immune exposure information was limited to CMV serostatus. The authors suggested that the approach could potentially be generalized to other disease states and immunological phenotypes. A later analysis found that HLA-associated TCR beta chains were more clonally expanded and had lower generation probabilities than equally common non-associated chains. A further reported finding was that TCR beta sequences accurately predicted the HLA-A and HLA-B alleles for most subjects in the first cohort. A cluster of highly shared sequence variants was judged likely to be a technical artifact of the sequencing pipeline.

The cohort comprised around 700 healthy bone marrow donors. All cohort members were sampled while nominally healthy, although unrecorded immune exposures were likely present. The donor tested CMV seropositive, placing the donor among the 310 or so seropositive members of the cohort. Each donor provided a peripheral blood sample, and peripheral blood mononuclear cells were used for TCR beta sequencing. The Qiagen DNeasy Blood Extraction Kit was used to extract genomic DNA from the blood cell samples. The germline V gene encodes CDR1 SGHTA and CDR2 FQGNSA. Trimming takes 2 bases from V and 0 bases from J, and the germline ends sit 8 bases apart. Including cysteine and phenylalanine, the CDR3 has 15 amino acids. Only the CDR3 DNA is retained, 45 bases long and in frame from the first base. As for this clone: Its target antigen remains unknown. One base away there is no much larger clone; base qualities are not given.

Receptor libraries were prepared by the immunoSEQ multiplex PCR assay. A mixture of 60 forward primers for TCR Vbeta segments and 13 reverse primers for TCR Jbeta segments was used in the multiplex PCR. A multiplex PCR assay on genomic DNA amplified the CDR3 region of rearranged TCR beta genes. On the Illumina HiSeq System, the amplified TCR beta libraries were sequenced as 87-base-pair reads. On the authors' methods: A later analysis tallied around 82 million unique TCR beta chains across the 666 repertoires, and some 10 million of those chains were shared by two or more donors. A nearest-neighbor algorithm error-corrected the raw reads and collapsed the reads into unique sequences, merging closely related sequences to remove PCR and sequencing errors. CDR3 sequences were aligned to IMGT reference sequences to assign V, D and J gene segments. For a sequence to be retained, at least a six-nucleotide match to both a V gene segment and a J gene segment was required. Rearrangements were classified as productive when the CDR3 lacked stop codons and remained in frame with V and J, and all other rearrangements were classified as non-productive. Following IMGT convention, CDR3 was defined as the stretch from the second conserved V-encoded cysteine up to the conserved J-encoded phenylalanine. The earlier analysis of approximately 590 of the donors excluded any sequence lacking an unambiguous match to a single V gene segment. In an earlier analysis of 450 to 700 of the donors, V segments were called functional above 56.7% productive rearrangements and were called segregating when the between-donor standard deviation exceeded 5%. To diagnose cytomegalovirus status from the catalog of TCR beta chain sequences, a statistical classification framework was built. In a later analysis, TCR nucleotide sequences were compared against IMGT/GENE-DB human TR gene sequences so that V and J genes could be assigned. In a later analysis, CDR3 sequences and most-parsimonious VDJ recombination scenarios were assigned using the TCRdist pipeline. In a later analysis, each TCR beta chain was defined by its CDR3 amino acid sequence together with its V-gene family, and reads lacking a unique V-gene family were excluded. In a later analysis, 550 to 650 highly shared, low-generation-probability nucleotide sequences were removed to address suspected cross-contamination and a sequencing artifact. A later analysis calculated a clonal expansion index for each public chain from normalized within-repertoire ranks of inferred template counts. A later analysis computed generation probabilities with a VDJ recombination model fitted to out-of-frame rearrangements, and checked the results against IGoR. In a later analysis, hypergeometric tests were used to score TCR-TCR, TCR-HLA and TCR-CMV co-occurrence, with a repertoire-size bias correction applied to TCR pairs. In a later analysis, false discovery rates were estimated by permuting HLA or CMV assignments 20 times. In a later analysis, co-occurring TCRs were grouped with DBSCAN, and TCRdist sequence similarity was added when clustering was performed within HLA-allele-positive subsets. Co-occurrence clustering excluded repertoires with fewer than 30,000 or more than 120,000 public chains, plus five with anomalous nucleotide sharing. As stored in TCRdb, this immuneACCESS dataset retains in-frame rearrangements with V and J assigned. A fraction of the clones does not appear; measured against another copy, unresolved V genes explain less than half of the discrepancy, and the remainder lacks a known reason. The DNA was the basis for D and trimming; V, J and clone size are from that table. Counted in this sample were about 120,000 clones; around 83% of them appeared once. The top ten constitute 22% of the sample.

The V and J genes are TRBV7-2 and TRBJ2-1; a weak D assignment points to TRBD2 (6 bases agree). This clonotype was sampled from a man aged 25 to 40 in good health and CMV-seropositive. Sequenced sample: PBMCs. The CDR3 is CASSLMTSSYNEQFF. Read as DNA, the sequence is TGTGCCAGCAGCTTAATGACTAGCTCCTACAATGAGCAGTTCTTC.